These 22 T cell receptor beta chains came from one sample sequenced in a study of identical twins. MiXCR was run by TCRdb on the 5' RACE reads, yielding one entry per CDR3 protein. The sample includes 400,000 to 550,000 distinct CDR3 sequences, 14% seen only once; the top ten take approximately 0.98%. These data also formed part of another study, on yellow fever vaccine responses in identical twins.

Sequencing was carried out using CD4+ T cells sorted from blood. Receptor source: a woman under 30 in good health.

J is TRBJ2-3 and V is TRBV7-2; 10 nucleotides line up with TRBD2. The CDR3 has 16 amino acids. V lost 2 bases to trimming and J lost 6 bases; unmatched junction nucleotides: 8. The V gene's germline CDR1 is SGHTA and CDR2 FQGNSA. CDR3 residues: CASSLSPSGGTDTQYF. DNA for the CDR3: TGTGCCAGCAGCTTAAGCCCTAGCGGGGGAACCGATACGCAGTATTTT. Full variable domain (rest looked up from reference TRBV7-2 and TRBJ2-3): GAGVSQSPSNKVTEKGKDVELRCDPISGHTALYWYRQSLGQGLEFLIYFQGNSAPDKSGLPSDRFSAERTGGSVSTLTIQRTQQEDSAVYLCASSLSPSGGTDTQYFGPGTRLTVL.

This clonotype appeared many times. The chain employs TRBV5-1 and TRBJ2-2; 7 bases are a match to TRBD1. The CDR3 spans 15 residues. With V trimmed by 0 bases and J by 3 bases, 2 bases remained unmatched. Germline loops: CDR1 SGHRS, CDR2 YFSETQ. The CDR3 DNA reads as TGCGCCAGCAGCTTGGTAGGGGGCGACACCGGGGAGCTGTTTTTT. Amino acid sequence: CASSLVGGDTGELFF.

This clonotype was counted only a few times. An end of the junction differs from the germline gene, which may be a read error. The genes are TRBV7-2 and TRBJ2-7; possibly TRBD2 for D (6 bases). The germline CDR1 and CDR2 sequences are SGHTA and FQGNSA. The CDR3 is 14 residues long. In nucleotides, the CDR3 is TGTGCCAGCAGCTTAGTTCCGGGGGTTACAGAGCCCTCCTTC. Protein: CASSLVPGVTEPSF.

This clonotype has more than one count but fewer than ten. The rearrangement uses TRBV7-9 and TRBJ2-3, with D perhaps being TRBD1 or TRBD2 (5 bases each). V was cut by 5 bases and J by 2 bases, with 17 bases left in between. This CDR3 comprises 16 residues. The germline CDR1 and CDR2 sequences are SEHNR and FQNEAQ (reference sequence). CDR3 coding DNA: TGTGCCAGCAGCCTGCTAAAGGGGAGCGTCACAGATACGCAGTATTTT. It codes for CASSLLKGSVTDTQYF. Filled out from reference TRBV7-9 and TRBJ2-3, the complete variable domain reads DTGVSQNPRHKITKRGQNVTFRCDPISEHNRLYWYRQTLGQGPEFLTYFQNEAQLEKSRLLSDRFSAERPKGSFSTLEIQRTEQGDSAMYLCASSLLKGSVTDTQYFGPGTRLTVL.

The table lists this clonotype with a few counts. The rearrangement uses TRBV6-1 and TRBJ2-7; 12 nucleotides agree with TRBD2. CDR3 length: 16 residues. CDR1 and CDR2 from the germline V gene are MNHNS and SASEGT. The J segment lost 5 bases and the V segment lost 5 bases, leaving 10 bases of the junction unmatched. The CDR3 sequence is CASSPPTSGSIDEQYF. CDR3 nucleotide sequence: TGTGCCAGCAGTCCTCCGACTAGCGGGAGTATCGACGAGCAGTACTTC.

This clonotype was observed a few times. The V and J genes are TRBV4-1 and TRBJ2-7; D might be TRBD2 (5 bases). Looked up from germline, CDR1 is MGHRA and CDR2 is YSYEKL. The CDR3 is 15 amino acids. V lost 6 bases, J lost 0 bases, and 15 bases lay in between. CDR3 nucleotides: TGCGCCAGCAGTTCCGGAGCGGCCAGCTCCTACGAGCAGTACTTC. This encodes CASSSGAASSYEQYF.

This clonotype appeared a few times. The chain uses TRBV7-8 and TRBJ2-7; maybe TRBD2 (6 bases). CDR1 and CDR2 (germline): SGHVS, FQNEAQ. Trimming removed 7 bases from V and 7 bases from J, with 17 bases in between. There are 13 residues in the CDR3. The CDR3 is CASTGTLGGEQYF. The CDR3 nucleotides are TGTGCCAGCACCGGGACGCTTGGAGGGGAGCAGTACTTC. Full variable domain (outside the CDR3, taken from reference TRBV7-8 and TRBJ2-7): GAGVSQSPRYKVAKRGQDVALRCDPISGHVSLFWYQQALGQGPEFLTYFQNEAQLDKSGLPSDRFFAERPEGSVSTLKIQRTQQEDSAVYLCASTGTLGGEQYFGPGTRLTVT.

This clonotype was seen repeatedly, ten times or more. The J gene is TRBJ2-2, the V gene TRBV12-3 or TRBV12-4; no clear D. This CDR3 comprises 12 residues. V gave up 8 bases and J gave up 1 base, with 5 bases separating them. CDR3 DNA: TGTGCCAGCGGCATGAACACCGGGGAGCTGTTTTTT. It is translated as CASGMNTGELFF.

This clonotype was picked up a small number of times. CDR3 DNA: TGTGCCAGCAGCCCTCAAGCGAGGACAAAACTACGCAATGAGCAGTTCTTC. It specifies CASSPQARTKLRNEQFF. This chain links TRBV28 with TRBJ2-1, with D possibly TRBD1 on 5 matching bases. Germline assignment: CDR1 MDHEN and CDR2 SYDVKM. Trimming shortened V by 6 bases and J by 6 bases, and 24 bases separated the two germline ends. The length of the CDR3 is 17 residues.

This clonotype turned up a few times. The chain recombines TRBV20-1 with TRBJ1-5, with 8 bases matching TRBD1. Trimming cost V 2 bases and J 6 bases; bases outside gene matches: 6. There are 14 residues in the CDR3. Germline CDR1 is DFQATT and CDR2 is SNEGSKA (reference sequence). CDR3 nucleotides: TGCAGTGCTAGAAGTCAGGGGGCAAGTCAGCCCCAGCATTTT. It is translated as CSARSQGASQPQHF.

A word on this clonotype: Germline is not matched at one junction end, which may reflect a read error. This chain links TRBV20-1 with TRBJ2-3; D possibly matches TRBD1 or TRBD2 (6 bases each). CDR1 and CDR2 from the germline V gene are DFQATT and SNEGSKA (reference sequence). There are 17 residues in the CDR3. CDR3 DNA sequence: TGCTGTGCTAGAGATGGGCGGGGAGGAGGGACAAAGGATACGCAGTATTTT. Translating gives CCARDGRGGGTKDTQYF.

This clonotype was picked up a small number of times. The chain is built from TRBV30 and TRBJ2-2; unclear D gene. The ends were cut back, 4 bases at V and 6 bases at J, with 6 bases in the middle. The CDR3 spans 11 residues. CDR1 is GTSNPN and CDR2 is SVGIG in the germline V gene (reference sequence). The CDR3 DNA follows: TGTGCCTGGAATAGGGCCGGGGAGCTGTTTTTT. Protein product: CAWNRAGELFF.

This chain connects TRBV6-5 to TRBJ2-4, with 11 nucleotides matching TRBD2. Germline V CDR1 and CDR2: MNHEY, SVGAGI. The junction had 10 bases not matched to a gene; V was cut back by 2 bases and J by 4 bases. This CDR3 is built from 18 residues. The CDR3 protein is CASSYRASGGNTKNIQYF. The CDR3, as DNA: TGTGCCAGCAGTTACCGAGCTAGCGGGGGGAACACAAAAAACATTCAGTACTTC.

This clonotype was seen more than once but under ten times. This chain joins TRBV14 and TRBJ2-3; 10 nucleotides agree with TRBD2. CDR1 SGHDN and CDR2 FVKESK come from the germline V gene. CDR3 length equals 16 residues. V shed 5 bases and J 5 bases; nucleotides not matched to a gene: 10. The DNA for the CDR3 is TGTGCCAGCAGCTACCCTAAGCGGGGGGGCCAAGATACGCAGTATTTT. This translates into CASSYPKRGGQDTQYF.

This clonotype was seen more than once but under ten times. This chain joins TRBV28 and TRBJ2-7, with 9 bases matching TRBD2. With 3 bases clipped from V and 2 bases from J, the junction kept 11 bases outside the gene matches. The CDR3 is 17 residues long. Germline values: CDR1 MDHEN, CDR2 SYDVKM. CDR3 nucleotide sequence: TGTGCCAGCAGTTTTGGAGTGAGAGCTAGCGGGACCTACGAGCAGTACTTC. It translates to CASSFGVRASGTYEQYF. The full variable domain, in which reference TRBV28 and TRBJ2-7 provide the parts outside the CDR3, is DVKVTQSSRYLVKRTGEKVFLECVQDMDHENMFWYRQDPGLGLRLIYFSYDVKMKEKGDIPEGYSVSREKKERFSLILESASTNQTSMYLCASSFGVRASGTYEQYFGPGTRLTVT.

This clonotype was counted many times. The rearrangement uses TRBV29-1 and TRBJ2-5; D is unclear. V was trimmed by 2 bases and J by 4 bases, leaving 11 bases between them. Germline V gives CDR1 SQVTM, CDR2 ANQGSEA. The CDR3 runs to 13 residues. CDR3 sequence reads: CSVEYKLGETQYF. Here the CDR3 DNA reads TGCAGCGTTGAATACAAGCTTGGAGAGACCCAGTACTTC.

The genes are TRBV5-6 and TRBJ2-3; D may be TRBD1 (5 bases). V dropped 6 bases and J dropped 3 bases, with 17 bases sitting between them. The CDR3 sequence is 15 residues long. Germline values: CDR1 SGHDT, CDR2 YYEEEE. CDR3 bases: TGTGCCAGCATCAAACAGGAGAGGCGGACAGATACGCAGTATTTT. Protein: CASIKQERRTDTQYF.

This clonotype came up a few times. The chain joins TRBV19 to TRBJ2-3; D gene uncertain. Trimming took 7 bases from V and 4 from J, leaving 24 bases between them. Germline CDR1 LNHDA, CDR2 SQIVND (reference sequence). The CDR3 totals 17 residues. CDR3 in amino acids: CASNRVGPGEIPDTQYF. The CDR3 coding sequence is TGTGCCAGTAATCGGGTAGGGCCTGGAGAGATCCCAGATACGCAGTATTTT.

The V call is TRBV29-1, the J call TRBJ1-2, with D maybe TRBD1 (5 bases). The CDR3 has 13 amino acids. CDR1 and CDR2 (germline): SQVTM, ANQGSEA. Trimming took off 6 bases at V and 4 bases at J, with 15 bases between the two ends. The CDR3 DNA reads TGCAGCGTCGAATCCCCCGGGGCCTATGGCTACACCTTC. Protein sequence: CSVESPGAYGYTF.

The chain carries TRBV20-1 and TRBJ2-7; 8 bases fit TRBD1. The CDR3 is 13 amino acids. Germline CDR1 is DFQATT and CDR2 is SNEGSKA (reference sequence). V lost 6 bases to trimming and J lost 6 bases; unmatched junction nucleotides: 10. CDR3 sequence: CSAGAPTGGEQYF. The CDR3 coding sequence is TGCAGTGCAGGGGCCCCCACAGGGGGCGAGCAGTACTTC.

This clonotype turned up a few times. CDR3 sequence reads: CASSQRTTGGPYEQYF. DNA for the CDR3: TGTGCCAGCAGCCAGAGGACAACAGGGGGCCCCTACGAGCAGTACTTC. The chain recombines TRBV3-1 with TRBJ2-7, with TRBD1 matching 9 bases. This CDR3 spans 16 amino acids. With V trimmed by 3 bases and J by 2 bases, 8 bases remained unmatched. Looked up from germline, CDR1 is LGHDT and CDR2 is YNNKEL (reference sequence).

To note about this clonotype: The germline gene is not matched at one end of the junction; a read error may be the cause. This chain links TRBV6-5 with TRBJ1-2, with a weak D call TRBD1 (5 bases). The CDR3 totals 10 residues. From germline, CDR1 is MNHEY and CDR2 SVGAGI. The CDR3 sequence: CARSRGGYSF. CDR3 DNA sequence: TGTGCCAGATCGAGGGGTGGCTACAGCTTC.